The clone carrying this T cell receptor (beta chain) was observed a handful of times. What it recognizes is unknown. Germline CDR1 SGDLS, CDR2 YYNGEE. Trimming pared 0 bases from V and 6 bases from J, leaving 15 bases between. The CDR3 sequence is 15 residues long. TCRdb re-called the RT-PCR reads with MiXCR, one entry per CDR3 protein. In the table there are roughly 2,500 distinct CDR3 sequences, about 80% of which are singletons. These data originate in a study of yellow fever vaccine responses in identical twins. Points from the study as a whole: Reportedly, twins showed a vaccine T cell response that looked partly convergent and partly personalized.

This chain connects TRBV9 to TRBJ2-5, with D unresolved. The sample consisted of T cells from blood (PBMCs), unsorted or a sorted subset (not recorded which), taken before or after yellow fever vaccination (not recorded which). The TCR sequence derives from a woman in her late teens or twenties who received the yellow fever vaccine. DNA of the CDR3: TGTGCCAGCAGCGTAGTCCCAGGAAAAGTACAGACCCAGTACTTC. It is translated as CASSVVPGKVQTQYF.